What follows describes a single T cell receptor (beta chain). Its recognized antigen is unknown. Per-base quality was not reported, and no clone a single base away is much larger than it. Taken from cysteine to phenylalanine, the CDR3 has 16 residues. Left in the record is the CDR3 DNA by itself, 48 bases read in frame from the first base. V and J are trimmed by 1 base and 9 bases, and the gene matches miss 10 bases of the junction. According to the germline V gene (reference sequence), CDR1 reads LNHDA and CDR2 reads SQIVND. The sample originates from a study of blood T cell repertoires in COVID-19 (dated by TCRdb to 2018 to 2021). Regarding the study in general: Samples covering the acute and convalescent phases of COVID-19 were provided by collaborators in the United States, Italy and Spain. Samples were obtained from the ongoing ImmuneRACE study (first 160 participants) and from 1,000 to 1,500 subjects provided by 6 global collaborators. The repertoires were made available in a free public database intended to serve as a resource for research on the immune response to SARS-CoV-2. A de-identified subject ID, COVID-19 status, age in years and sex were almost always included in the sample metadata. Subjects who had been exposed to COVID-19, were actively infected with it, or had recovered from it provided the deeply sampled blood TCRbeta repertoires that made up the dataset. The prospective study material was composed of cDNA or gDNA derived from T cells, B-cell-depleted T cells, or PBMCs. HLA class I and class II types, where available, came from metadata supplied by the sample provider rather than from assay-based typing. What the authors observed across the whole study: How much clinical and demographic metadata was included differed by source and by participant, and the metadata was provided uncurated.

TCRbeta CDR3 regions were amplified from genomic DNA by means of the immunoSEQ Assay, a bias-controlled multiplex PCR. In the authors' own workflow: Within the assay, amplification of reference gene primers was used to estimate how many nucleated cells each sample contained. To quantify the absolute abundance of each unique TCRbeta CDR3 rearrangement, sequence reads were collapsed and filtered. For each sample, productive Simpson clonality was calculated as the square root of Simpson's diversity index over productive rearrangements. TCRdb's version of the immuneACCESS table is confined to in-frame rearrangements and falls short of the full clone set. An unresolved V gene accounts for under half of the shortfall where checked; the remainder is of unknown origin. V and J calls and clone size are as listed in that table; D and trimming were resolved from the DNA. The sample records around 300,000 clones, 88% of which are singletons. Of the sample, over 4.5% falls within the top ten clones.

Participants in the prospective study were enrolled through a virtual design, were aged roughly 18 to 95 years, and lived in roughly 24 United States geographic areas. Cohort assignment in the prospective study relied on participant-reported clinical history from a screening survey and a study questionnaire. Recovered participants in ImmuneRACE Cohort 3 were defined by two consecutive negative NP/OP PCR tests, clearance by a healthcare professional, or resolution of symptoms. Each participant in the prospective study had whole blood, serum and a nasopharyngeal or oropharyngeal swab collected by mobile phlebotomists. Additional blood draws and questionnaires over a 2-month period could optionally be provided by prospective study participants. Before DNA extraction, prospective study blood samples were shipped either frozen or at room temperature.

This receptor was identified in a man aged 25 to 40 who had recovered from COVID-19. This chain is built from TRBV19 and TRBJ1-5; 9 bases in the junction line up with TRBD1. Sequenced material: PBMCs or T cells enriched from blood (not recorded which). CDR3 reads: CASSIGGTGKARPQHF. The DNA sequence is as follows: TGTGCCAGTAGTATAGGAGGGACAGGGAAAGCCAGGCCCCAGCATTTT.